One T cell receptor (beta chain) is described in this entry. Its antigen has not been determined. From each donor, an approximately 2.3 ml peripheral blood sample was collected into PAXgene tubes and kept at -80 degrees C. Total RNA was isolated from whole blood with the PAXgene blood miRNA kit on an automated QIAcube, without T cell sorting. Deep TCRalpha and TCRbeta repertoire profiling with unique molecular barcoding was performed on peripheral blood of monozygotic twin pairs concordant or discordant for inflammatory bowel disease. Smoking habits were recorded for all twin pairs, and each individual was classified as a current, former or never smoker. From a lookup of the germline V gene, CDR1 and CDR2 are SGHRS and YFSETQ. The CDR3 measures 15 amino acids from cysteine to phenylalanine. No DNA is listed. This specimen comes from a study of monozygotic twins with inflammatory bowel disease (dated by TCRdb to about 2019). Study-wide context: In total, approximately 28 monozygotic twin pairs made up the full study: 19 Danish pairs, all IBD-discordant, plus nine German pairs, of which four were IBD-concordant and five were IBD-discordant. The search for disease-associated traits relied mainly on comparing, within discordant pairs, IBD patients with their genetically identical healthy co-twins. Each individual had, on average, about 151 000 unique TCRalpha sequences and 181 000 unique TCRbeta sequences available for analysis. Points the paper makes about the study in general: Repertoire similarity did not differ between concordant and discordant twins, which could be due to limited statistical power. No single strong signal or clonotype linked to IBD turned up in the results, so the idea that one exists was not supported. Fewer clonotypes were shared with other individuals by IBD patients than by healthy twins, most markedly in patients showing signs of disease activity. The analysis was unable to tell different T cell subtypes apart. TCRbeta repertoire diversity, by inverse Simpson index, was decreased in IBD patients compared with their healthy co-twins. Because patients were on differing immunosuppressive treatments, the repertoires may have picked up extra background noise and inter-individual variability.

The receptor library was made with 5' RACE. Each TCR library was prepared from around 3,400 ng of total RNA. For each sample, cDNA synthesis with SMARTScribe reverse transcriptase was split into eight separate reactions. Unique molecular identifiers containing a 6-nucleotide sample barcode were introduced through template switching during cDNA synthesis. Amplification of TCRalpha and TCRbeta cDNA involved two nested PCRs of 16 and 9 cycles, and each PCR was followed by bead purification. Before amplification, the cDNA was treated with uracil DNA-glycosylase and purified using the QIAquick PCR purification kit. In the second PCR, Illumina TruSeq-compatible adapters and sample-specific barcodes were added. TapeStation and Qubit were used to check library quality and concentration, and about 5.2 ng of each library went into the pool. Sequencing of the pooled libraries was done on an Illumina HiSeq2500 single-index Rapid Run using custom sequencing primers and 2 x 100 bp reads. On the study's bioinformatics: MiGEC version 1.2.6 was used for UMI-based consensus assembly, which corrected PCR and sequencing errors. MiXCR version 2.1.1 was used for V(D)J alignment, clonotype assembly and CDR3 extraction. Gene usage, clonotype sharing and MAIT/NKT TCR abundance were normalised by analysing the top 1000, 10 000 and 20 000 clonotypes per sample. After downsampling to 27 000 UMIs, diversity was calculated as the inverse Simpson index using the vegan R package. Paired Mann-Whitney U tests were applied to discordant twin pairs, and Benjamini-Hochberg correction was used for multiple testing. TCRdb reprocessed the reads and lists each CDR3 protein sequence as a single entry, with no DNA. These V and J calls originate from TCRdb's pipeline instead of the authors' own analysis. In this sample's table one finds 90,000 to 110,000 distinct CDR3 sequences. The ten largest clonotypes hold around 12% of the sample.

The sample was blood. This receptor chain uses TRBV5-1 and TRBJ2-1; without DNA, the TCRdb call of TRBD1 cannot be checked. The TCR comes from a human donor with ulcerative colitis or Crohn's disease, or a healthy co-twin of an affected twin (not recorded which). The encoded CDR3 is CASTPGQGLDNEQFF.